These 28 T cell receptor beta chains originate from one sample sequenced in a study of T cells after somatic rescue of genetic block (dated by TCRdb to the early 2020s). The library relied on the immunoSEQ multiplex PCR assay. Imported from immuneACCESS, the table was reduced by TCRdb to in-frame sequences with V and J called. These copies leave out some clones; in studies compared against another copy, an unresolved V gene accounts for under half, and the cause of the remainder is not known. The sample data list around 70,000 clones, and 80% to 95% of these were observed just once. Of the sample, 2.9% is held by the ten largest clones. The sequenced material came from peripheral blood mononuclear cells (PBMCs). These TCRs come from a man in his forties.

The chain couples TRBV4-1 to TRBJ2-3, with D possibly being TRBD2 (7 bases). The germline V gene has CDR1 MGHRA and CDR2 YSYEKL. Trimming cost V 0 bases and J 2 bases, with 18 bases left between them. The CDR3 is made up of 18 amino acids. CDR3 bases: TGCGCCAGCAGCCAAGATCCTCCGGCGGGGGCCCTCACAGATACGCAGTATTTT. Residues: CASSQDPPAGALTDTQYF.

The chain recombines TRBV29-1 with TRBJ1-2; D is perhaps TRBD1 (6 bases). CDR1 is SQVTM and CDR2 is ANQGSEA in the germline V gene. This CDR3 has 15 residues. The germline V and J ends were trimmed by 3 bases and 2 bases, with 16 bases remaining between them. The CDR3 is CSVEFRGASNYGYTF. The DNA of the CDR3 is TGCAGCGTTGAGTTCCGGGGGGCGTCGAACTATGGCTACACCTTC.

The chain couples TRBV18 to TRBJ2-7, with D uncertain. Trimming shortened V by 3 bases and J by 2 bases, and 2 bases separated the two germline ends. This CDR3 region has 11 residues. The V gene's germline CDR1 is KGHSH and CDR2 LQKENI. The CDR3 region is CASSPAYEQYF. CDR3 sequence (DNA): TGTGCCAGCTCACCCGCCTACGAGCAGTACTTC.

The chain is built from TRBV5-1 and TRBJ2-2; D unresolved. Per the germline V gene, CDR1 is SGHRS and CDR2 is YFSETQ. This CDR3 is built from 13 residues. Between the trimmed V and J ends, which lost 3 bases and 6 bases, there was a span of 9 bases. CDR3 region: CASSSTVAGELFF. CDR3 nucleotide sequence: TGCGCCAGCAGCTCGACGGTGGCCGGGGAGCTGTTTTTT.

The CDR3 reads CASSVSWEGTEAFF. For the CDR3, the DNA is TGTGCCAGCAGCGTTTCTTGGGAAGGCACTGAAGCTTTCTTT. The chain recombines TRBV9 with TRBJ1-1; D is undetermined. Per germline, CDR1 SGDLS and CDR2 YYNGEE. The CDR3 has 14 amino acids. Trimming stripped 2 bases from V and 4 bases from J, with 12 bases between. Complete variable domain (other parts from reference TRBV9 and TRBJ1-1): DSGVTQTPKHLITATGQRVTLRCSPRSGDLSVYWYQQSLDQGLQFLIQYYNGEERAKGNILERFSAQQFPDLHSELNLSSLELGDSALYFCASSVSWEGTEAFFGQGTRLTVV.

The V call is TRBV4-1, the J call TRBJ2-3; TRBD1 agrees at 9 bases. Trimming at V came to 1 base and at J to 4 bases, leaving 0 bases not matched to a gene. The CDR3 sequence is 14 residues long. From germline, CDR1 is MGHRA and CDR2 YSYEKL. The CDR3 region is CASSQGDRADTQYF. The CDR3 DNA sequence: TGCGCCAGCAGCCAAGGGGACAGGGCAGATACGCAGTATTTT.

The CDR3 nucleotides read TGTGCCAGCAGTTTGCGGGGCGGCTATGGCTACACCTTC. Its protein is CASSLRGGYGYTF. The chain has TRBV27 and TRBJ1-2, with a weak D call TRBD1 (5 bases). CDR1 is MNHEY, CDR2 SMNVEV, per germline (reference sequence). The CDR3 consists of 13 residues. Between the trimmed V and J ends, which lost 3 bases and 4 bases, there was a span of 9 bases.

V usage is TRBV18 and J usage is TRBJ2-7; D not certain. The CDR3 sequence is 17 residues long. Germline V gene data show CDR1 as KGHSH and CDR2 as LQKENI. V dropped 1 base and J dropped 2 bases, with 18 bases sitting between them. The CDR3 nucleotides read TGTGCCAGCTCACCACGCCGACCGGCCACTGCCGCCTACGAGCAGTACTTC. Encoded protein: CASSPRRPATAAYEQYF.

CDR3: CASSLGDSQETQYF. Written as DNA, the CDR3 is TGCGCCAGCAGCTTGGGGGACAGTCAAGAGACCCAGTACTTC. The rearrangement joins TRBV5-1 to TRBJ2-5; 7 bases are a match to TRBD1. Germline V lookup: CDR1 SGHRS, CDR2 YFSETQ. J gave up 2 bases and V 0 bases, and 1 base lay outside the gene matches. This CDR3 has 14 amino acids.

V and J are TRBV18 and TRBJ1-3; tentatively, D is TRBD1 (5 bases). The germline V and J ends were trimmed by 4 bases and 0 bases, with 10 bases remaining between them. There are 15 residues in the CDR3. The germline gives CDR1 KGHSH, CDR2 LQKENI. Here the CDR3 DNA reads TGTGCCAGCTCACGGAACAGGAGCTCTGGAAACACCATATATTTT. Its protein is CASSRNRSSGNTIYF. Using reference TRBV18 and TRBJ1-3 for the parts outside the CDR3, the full variable domain is NAGVMQNPRHLVRRRGQEARLRCSPMKGHSHVYWYRQLPEEGLKFMVYLQKENIIDESGMPKERFSAEFPKEGPSILRIQQVVRGDSAAYFCASSRNRSSGNTIYFGEGSWLTVV.

The V gene is TRBV7-8, the J gene TRBJ2-7; D may match TRBD1 or TRBD2 (6 bases each). V lost 0 bases and J lost 7, with 10 bases in between. The CDR3 totals 13 residues. The V gene's germline CDR1 is SGHVS and CDR2 FQNEAQ. CDR3 nucleotide sequence: TGTGCCAGCAGCTTAGCGGGGGCGGGAGAGCAGTACTTC. As protein: CASSLAGAGEQYF. Full variable domain (remainder filled in from reference TRBV7-8 and TRBJ2-7): GAGVSQSPRYKVAKRGQDVALRCDPISGHVSLFWYQQALGQGPEFLTYFQNEAQLDKSGLPSDRFFAERPEGSVSTLKIQRTQQEDSAVYLCASSLAGAGEQYFGPGTRLTVT.

This sequence joins TRBV6-6 and TRBJ2-7, with TRBD2 as a possible D gene (5 bases). The V end lost 2 bases, the J end lost 4 bases, and 12 bases lay between the germline ends. Germline CDR1 reads MNHNY; CDR2 reads SVGAGI (reference sequence). CDR3 length: 14 amino acids. CDR3 sequence reads: CASSYPPDLYEQYF. CDR3 sequence (DNA): TGTGCCAGCAGTTACCCCCCGGACTTATACGAGCAGTACTTC.

The chain employs TRBV19 and TRBJ2-5; TRBD2 matches at 11 bases. The CDR3 length is 15 residues. Germline assignment: CDR1 LNHDA and CDR2 SQIVND (reference sequence). With 6 bases clipped from V and 4 bases from J, the junction kept 7 bases outside the gene matches. The CDR3, as DNA: TGTGCCAGTAGCACTACTAGCGGGAGACGAGAGACCCAGTACTTC. It is translated as CASSTTSGRRETQYF. The complete variable domain, with remaining parts taken from reference TRBV19 and TRBJ2-5, reads DGGITQSPKYLFRKEGQNVTLSCEQNLNHDAMYWYRQDPGQGLRLIYYSQIVNDFQKGDIAEGYSVSREKKESFPLTVTSAQKNPTAFYLCASSTTSGRRETQYFGPGTRLLVL.

CDR3 sequence: CASSESGVSRGNYNSPLHF. The CDR3, as DNA: TGCGCCAGCAGTGAGTCCGGGGTCTCGAGGGGAAACTATAATTCACCCCTCCACTTT. V gene TRBV10-2 combines with J gene TRBJ1-6; maybe TRBD1 (5 bases). The CDR3 sequence is 19 residues long. Trimming removed 0 bases from V and 3 bases from J, with 18 bases in between. Germline V gene data show CDR1 as WSHSY and CDR2 as SAAADI.

This clone is a singleton in its sample. The rearrangement joins TRBV15 to TRBJ1-5; 8 bases map to TRBD1. CDR1 and CDR2 from the germline V gene are LNHNV and YYDKDF (reference sequence). J was trimmed by 3 bases and V by 5 bases; bases with no gene match: 9. The CDR3 sequence is 16 residues long. CDR3 sequence: CATSSWTGRNNQPQHF. DNA for the CDR3: TGTGCCACCAGCTCGTGGACAGGGCGGAACAATCAGCCCCAGCATTTT.

The chain combines TRBV2 with TRBJ2-3, with 8 bases fitting TRBD2. The J segment lost 4 bases and the V segment lost 7 bases, leaving 4 bases of the junction unmatched. CDR3 length: 13 amino acids. Germline CDR1 SNHLY, CDR2 FYNNEI. CDR3 loop: CASTLAGPDTQYF. The CDR3 coding sequence is TGTGCCAGCACCCTAGCGGGTCCAGATACGCAGTATTTT.

J is TRBJ1-1 and V is TRBV6-6; possible D gene TRBD1, 5 bases. This CDR3 has 13 amino acids. Germline V gene lookup returns CDR1 MNHNY and CDR2 SVGAGI (reference sequence). V was clipped by 5 bases and J by 3 bases, with 10 bases between them. The CDR3 spells CASSGDLDTEAFF. CDR3 sequence (DNA): TGTGCCAGCAGTGGGGACCTCGACACTGAAGCTTTCTTT.

This clone was found once. This chain connects TRBV27 to TRBJ1-5; no definite D call. The CDR3 totals 15 residues. From germline, CDR1 is MNHEY and CDR2 SMNVEV (reference sequence). Trimming shortened V by 0 bases and J by 4 bases, and 10 bases separated the two germline ends. CDR3 sequence (DNA): TGTGCCAGCAGTTTATCGAGGCTGGGGAATCAGCCCCAGCATTTT. Residues: CASSLSRLGNQPQHF.

CDR3 protein: CASSFTGDQPQHF. The CDR3 region has the DNA TGCGCCAGCAGCTTTACAGGGGATCAGCCCCAGCATTTT. The rearrangement joins TRBV5-1 to TRBJ1-5, with 7 bases aligning to TRBD1. Germline V gives CDR1 SGHRS, CDR2 YFSETQ. The CDR3 consists of 13 residues. V gave up 2 bases and J gave up 5 bases; unmatched junction bases: 1.

This chain uses TRBV19 with TRBJ2-1, with D perhaps given as TRBD1 or TRBD2 (5 bases each). Germline lookup yields CDR1 LNHDA and CDR2 SQIVND (reference sequence). This CDR3 spans 15 amino acids. V was clipped by 7 bases and J by 3 bases, with 16 bases between them. CDR3 bases: TGTGCCAGTAAGGGGCCTGGGACGGTCTACAATGAGCAGTTCTTC. Translated: CASKGPGTVYNEQFF.

This clone has just one count. The chain is built from TRBV15 and TRBJ1-2; D gene uncertain. The germline V gene encodes CDR1 LNHNV and CDR2 YYDKDF (reference sequence). V lost 6 bases and J 2 bases, leaving 10 bases between the germline ends. CDR3 size: 13 residues. The CDR3 protein is CATRSGKNYGYTF. Here the CDR3 DNA reads TGTGCCACCAGGTCGGGGAAAAACTATGGCTACACCTTC.

V is TRBV4-1 and J is TRBJ1-4; D is perhaps TRBD1 (5 bases). With 5 bases removed from V and 7 bases from J, the gap between germline ends came to 17 bases. The germline V gene encodes CDR1 MGHRA and CDR2 YSYEKL. The CDR3 is 15 amino acids. CDR3 in amino acids: CASSFAEAGGEKLFF. In nucleotides, the CDR3 is TGCGCCAGCAGCTTTGCGGAGGCCGGGGGTGAAAAACTGTTTTTT.

This clone was observed a single time. The chain has TRBV7-2 and TRBJ2-5; 8 bases agree with TRBD2. Trimming cost V 3 bases and J 4 bases; bases outside gene matches: 7. Germline-derived CDR1 and CDR2 are SGHTA and FQGNSA. The CDR3 is made up of 15 amino acids. The CDR3 bases are TGTGCCAGCAGCTTCGTAGCGGGGACGGCAGAGACCCAGTACTTC. Translated: CASSFVAGTAETQYF.

The rearrangement joins TRBV5-5 to TRBJ2-4; D gene uncertain. From germline, CDR1 is SGHKS and CDR2 YYEKEE (reference sequence). The CDR3 is 13 amino acids. V lost 0 bases and J 9 bases, leaving 10 bases between the germline ends. The CDR3, as DNA: TGTGCCAGCAGCTTGGGGTCAGTAACCATTCAGTACTTC. As protein: CASSLGSVTIQYF.

The chain couples TRBV5-1 to TRBJ1-4; 12 bases match TRBD1. The CDR3 covers 20 residues. CDR1 and CDR2 (germline): SGHRS, YFSETQ. Unmatched junction bases numbered 14, after V lost 4 bases and J lost 1 base. The DNA of the CDR3 is TGCGCCAGCAGCCCACAAACCGGGACAGGGGGCGGCATAACTAATGAAAAACTGTTTTTT. Its protein is CASSPQTGTGGGITNEKLFF.

The chain uses TRBV10-3 and TRBJ2-7; TRBD1 might be the D (5 bases). This CDR3 is 16 amino acids long. Per the germline V gene, CDR1 is ENHRY and CDR2 is SYGVKD. V was shortened by 5 bases and J by 7 bases, with 24 bases between the two germline ends. Here the CDR3 DNA reads TGTGCCATCAGTTCCCTGGGCCCCCCGGCTTCAGGGGAGCAGTACTTC. Amino acid sequence: CAISSLGPPASGEQYF.

The V gene is TRBV2, the J gene TRBJ2-3; 7 bases fit TRBD2. V gave up 7 bases and J gave up 3 bases; unmatched junction bases: 4. Germline V CDR1 and CDR2: SNHLY, FYNNEI. The CDR3 has 13 residues. The DNA of the CDR3 is TGTGCCAGCACCGGGGGGTGGACAGATACGCAGTATTTT. The encoded protein is CASTGGWTDTQYF.

This chain connects TRBV7-8 to TRBJ2-5; possibly TRBD1 for D (6 bases). In germline, CDR1 is SGHVS, CDR2 FQNEAQ. The CDR3 extends over 18 amino acids. V was cut by 3 bases and J by 0 bases, with 20 bases left in between. DNA of the CDR3: TGTGCCAGCAGCTTTGATCTCCAGGGGTCGCGAAACCAAGAGACCCAGTACTTC. Protein: CASSFDLQGSRNQETQYF. Looking up the rest from reference TRBV7-8 and TRBJ2-5 gives the full variable domain: GAGVSQSPRYKVAKRGQDVALRCDPISGHVSLFWYQQALGQGPEFLTYFQNEAQLDKSGLPSDRFFAERPEGSVSTLKIQRTQQEDSAVYLCASSFDLQGSRNQETQYFGPGTRLLVL.